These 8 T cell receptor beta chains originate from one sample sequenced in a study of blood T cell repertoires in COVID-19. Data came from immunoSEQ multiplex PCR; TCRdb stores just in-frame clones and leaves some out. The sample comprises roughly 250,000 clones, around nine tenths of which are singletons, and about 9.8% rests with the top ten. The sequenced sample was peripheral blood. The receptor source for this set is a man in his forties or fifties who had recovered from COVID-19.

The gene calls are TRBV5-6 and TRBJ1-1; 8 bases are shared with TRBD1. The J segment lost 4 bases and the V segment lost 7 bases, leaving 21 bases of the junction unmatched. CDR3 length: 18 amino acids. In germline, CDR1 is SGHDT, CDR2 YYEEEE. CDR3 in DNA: TGTGCCAGCGACAGAAGGCAGGGGGCGCCGTCCGTAAGCACTGAAGCTTTCTTT. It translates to CASDRRQGAPSVSTEAFF. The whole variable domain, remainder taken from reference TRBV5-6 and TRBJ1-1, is DAGVTQSPTHLIKTRGQQVTLRCSPKSGHDTVSWYQQALGQGPQFIFQYYEEEERQRGNFPDRFSGHQFPNYSSELNVNALLLGDSALYLCASDRRQGAPSVSTEAFFGQGTRLTVV.

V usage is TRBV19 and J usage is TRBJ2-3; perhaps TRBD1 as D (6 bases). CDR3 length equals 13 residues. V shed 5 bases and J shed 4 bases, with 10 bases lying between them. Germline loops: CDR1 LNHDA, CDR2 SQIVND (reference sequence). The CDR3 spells CASSRTAPDTQYF. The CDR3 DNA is TGTGCCAGTAGTCGGACAGCCCCAGATACGCAGTATTTT. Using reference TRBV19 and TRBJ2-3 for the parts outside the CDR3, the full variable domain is DGGITQSPKYLFRKEGQNVTLSCEQNLNHDAMYWYRQDPGQGLRLIYYSQIVNDFQKGDIAEGYSVSREKKESFPLTVTSAQKNPTAFYLCASSRTAPDTQYFGPGTRLTVL.

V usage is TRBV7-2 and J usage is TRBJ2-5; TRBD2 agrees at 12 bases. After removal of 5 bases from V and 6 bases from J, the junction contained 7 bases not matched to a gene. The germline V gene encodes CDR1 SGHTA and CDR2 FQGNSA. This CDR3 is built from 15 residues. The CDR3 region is CASSPRTSGVKTQYF. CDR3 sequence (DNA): TGTGCCAGCAGCCCCAGGACTAGCGGGGTAAAGACCCAGTACTTC.

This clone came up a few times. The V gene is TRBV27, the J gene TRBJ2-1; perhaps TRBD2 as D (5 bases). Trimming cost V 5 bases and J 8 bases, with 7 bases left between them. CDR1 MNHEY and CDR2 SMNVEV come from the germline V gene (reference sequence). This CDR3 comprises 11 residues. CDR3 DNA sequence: TGTGCCAGCAGTCCGGGGTATGAGCAGTTCTTC. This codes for CASSPGYEQFF.

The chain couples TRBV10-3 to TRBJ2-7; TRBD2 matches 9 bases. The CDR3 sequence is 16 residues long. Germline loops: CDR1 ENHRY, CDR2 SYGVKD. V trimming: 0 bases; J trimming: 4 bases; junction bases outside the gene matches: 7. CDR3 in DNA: TGTGCCATCAGTGAGTCGAGTAGCGGGAGTTATTACGAGCAGTACTTC. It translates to CAISESSSGSYYEQYF.

The CDR3 coding sequence is TGTGCCAGCAGTGAAATTGTAAAGACTAGCGGGAGTGTTGAGCAGTTCTTC. Translation: CASSEIVKTSGSVEQFF. The V call is TRBV2, the J call TRBJ2-1, with 12 bases lining up with TRBD2. CDR3 size: 17 residues. Germline CDR1 SNHLY, CDR2 FYNNEI. V shed 2 bases, J shed 9 bases, and the junction held 11 bases outside the gene matches.

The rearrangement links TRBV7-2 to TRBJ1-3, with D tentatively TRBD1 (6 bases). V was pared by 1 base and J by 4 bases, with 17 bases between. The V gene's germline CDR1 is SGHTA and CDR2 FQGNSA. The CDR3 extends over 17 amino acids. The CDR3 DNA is TGTGCCAGCAGCTTAGGGATCAACAGGGCCGGGGGAAACACCATATATTTT. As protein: CASSLGINRAGGNTIYF. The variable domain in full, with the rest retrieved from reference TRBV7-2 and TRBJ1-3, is GAGVSQSPSNKVTEKGKDVELRCDPISGHTALYWYRQSLGQGLEFLIYFQGNSAPDKSGLPSDRFSAERTGGSVSTLTIQRTQQEDSAVYLCASSLGINRAGGNTIYFGEGSWLTVV.

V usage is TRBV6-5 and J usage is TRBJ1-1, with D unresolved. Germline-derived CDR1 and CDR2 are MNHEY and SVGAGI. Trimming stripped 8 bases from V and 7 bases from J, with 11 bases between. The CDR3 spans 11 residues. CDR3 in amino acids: CASVRGGEAFF. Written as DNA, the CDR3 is TGTGCCAGCGTACGGGGAGGTGAAGCTTTCTTT.